This TCR beta chain was identified in a study of T cells in Graves' hyperthyroidism and ophthalmopathy. Study results and caveats: Clonotypes that were expanded in thyroid above 0.001 mostly appeared in blood too.

Amplification of TCR beta CDR3 regions used RNA as the template. First-round RT-PCR targeting the TCR CDR3 was performed with the HTBI primer set. TCRdb reprocessed the multiplex PCR reads with MiXCR, giving one entry per CDR3 protein. The sample lists roughly 500,000 distinct CDR3 sequences, 22% occurring once. This clonotype has more than one count but fewer than ten. Its antigen is currently unknown. V lost 5 bases and J lost 5, with 15 bases in between. This CDR3 is 14 amino acids long. From germline, CDR1 is MNHNS and CDR2 SASEGT. Based on clinical symptoms, serum thyroxine and TRAb, thyroid ultrasound and orbital computed tomography, diagnoses were reached. Fresh 10 ml peripheral blood yielded PBMCs.

This chain links TRBV6-1 with TRBJ2-5; D unresolved. The receptor's source is a woman aged 70-85 years with Graves' ophthalmopathy. The sample was blood. The CDR3 loop reads CASSRPGLGETQYF. CDR3 nucleotides: TGTGCCAGCAGTCGCCCTGGATTAGGGGAGACCCAGTACTTC.